This T cell receptor beta chain was sequenced for a study of response to subunit inactivated influenza vaccine. The CDR3 consists of 16 residues. V shed 4 bases and J 1 base; nucleotides not matched to a gene: 7. Germline V gene data show CDR1 as SQVTM and CDR2 as ANQGSEA. TCRdb ran MiXCR on the RT-PCR reads and lists one entry per CDR3 protein. This sample has hundreds of thousands of distinct CDR3 sequences, with 10% to 12% found just once. This sample was also put to use in a study of T cells expressing NK-cell markers. Turning to that study: Making the TCR beta cDNA relied on 5'RACE template switching with UMIs.

Sequencing was performed on PBMCs from blood, taken on the day of vaccination. The source is a man aged 45 to 65 who received an inactivated influenza vaccine. This chain links TRBV29-1 with TRBJ2-7, with 13 nucleotides matching TRBD2. The CDR3 region has the DNA TGCAGCGTTGCATTAGGACTAGCGGGGGAGTCCTACGAGCAGTACTTC. It is translated as CSVALGLAGESYEQYF.